This is a list of T cell receptor beta chains from one sample in a study of a mutant IDH1 vaccine in newly diagnosed glioma. TCRdb's copy holds only in-frame clones and misses some; the assay was immunoSEQ multiplex PCR. The repertoire holds around 66,000 clones, about four fifths seen once, with 5.9% in the top ten. Their recognized antigens are unknown. The sequencing used PBMCs, collected from a glioma patient whose treatment included an IDH1 peptide vaccine. The receptors shown here come from a man in his forties or fifties with glioma. The CDR3 runs from the conserved cysteine through the conserved F or W. A D gene is named only where the DNA matches it firmly. Clone size is shown for a subset of rows, as once, few, many or a class of expanded clone.

V gene	J gene	clone size	D gene	CDR3 protein	CDR3 DNA
TRBV7-2	TRBJ2-7	-	-	CASSLGGTSDEQYF	TGTGCCAGCAGCTTAGGAGGGACATCGGACGAGCAGTACTTC
TRBV5-6	TRBJ1-2	once	-	CASSLSDLASGYTF	TGTGCCAGCAGCTTGTCTGATTTGGCTTCTGGCTACACCTTC
TRBV27	TRBJ1-2	-	-	CASSPFLTDYGYTF	TGTGCCAGCAGTCCCTTCCTGACAGACTATGGCTACACCTTC
TRBV11-2	TRBJ2-1	-	-	CASRPPVSGNNEQFF	TGTGCCAGCAGACCTCCCGTTAGCGGAAACAATGAGCAGTTCTTC
TRBV7-2	TRBJ1-3	-	-	CASSLSRDSGNTIYF	TGTGCCAGCAGCTTAAGCAGGGACTCTGGAAACACCATATATTTT
TRBV5-5	TRBJ1-1	few	TRBD1	CASSPGTGVTEAFF	TGTGCCAGCAGCCCCGGGACAGGGGTAACTGAAGCTTTCTTT
TRBV4-2	TRBJ2-3	-	TRBD2	CASSYDTSGGTDTQYF	TGTGCCAGCAGCTACGATACCTCGGGGGGAACAGATACGCAGTATTTT
TRBV6-1	TRBJ2-7	-	TRBD2	CASAVAGRAYEQYF	TGTGCCAGCGCGGTAGCGGGGAGGGCCTACGAGCAGTACTTC
TRBV7-9	TRBJ2-5	-	-	CASSFGSLLGETQYF	TGTGCCAGCAGCTTCGGGAGTCTTCTCGGGGAGACCCAGTACTTC
TRBV14	TRBJ2-5	few	-	CASSQDRGQETQYF	TGTGCCAGCAGCCAAGATCGGGGGCAAGAGACCCAGTACTTC
TRBV27	TRBJ2-2	-	-	CASSPLSTGELFF	TGTGCCAGCAGCCCTCTGAGCACCGGGGAGCTGTTTTTT
TRBV7-2	TRBJ1-1	-	-	CASSLGPAAGAEAFF	TGTGCCAGCAGCTTAGGGCCGGCAGCAGGAGCTGAAGCTTTCTTT
TRBV19	TRBJ1-5	-	-	CASSIVGPTGDQPQHF	TGTGCCAGTAGTATAGTAGGCCCGACAGGTGACCAGCCCCAGCATTTT
TRBV5-1	TRBJ1-5	-	-	CASSLEGRADQPQHF	TGCGCCAGCAGCCTGGAGGGAAGGGCGGATCAGCCCCAGCATTTT
TRBV25-1	TRBJ2-7	-	-	CASSDGFWGSSYEQYF	TGTGCCAGCAGTGATGGTTTTTGGGGGAGCTCCTACGAGCAGTACTTC
TRBV7-2	TRBJ1-5	-	-	CASSRDGFNQPQHF	TGTGCCAGCAGTCGGGACGGATTCAATCAGCCCCAGCATTTT
TRBV6-5	TRBJ1-6	once	-	CASSPDVMGDSPLHF	TGTGCCAGCAGCCCAGACGTGATGGGGGATTCACCCCTCCACTTT
TRBV7-9	TRBJ1-3	-	-	CASSLGSSSGNTIYF	TGTGCCAGCAGCTTAGGGTCCAGCTCTGGAAACACCATATATTTT
TRBV6-1	TRBJ2-3	-	-	CASNGQPTDTQYF	TGTGCCAGCAACGGACAACCCACAGATACGCAGTATTTT
TRBV10-3	TRBJ2-3	-	-	CAISDQGRYTDTQYF	TGTGCCATCAGTGACCAGGGGCGGTACACAGATACGCAGTATTTT
TRBV7-8	TRBJ1-2	-	TRBD1	CASSGQGKSRGYTF	TGTGCCAGCAGCGGACAGGGGAAATCTCGTGGCTACACCTTC
TRBV7-2	TRBJ1-4	-	-	CASSSGFGEKLFF	TGTGCCAGCAGCTCAGGGTTTGGGGAAAAACTGTTTTTT
TRBV2	TRBJ1-2	-	-	CASSAGFPYGYTF	TGTGCCAGCAGTGCAGGGTTTCCCTATGGCTACACCTTC
TRBV7-6	TRBJ2-7	-	-	CASSLSLGEQYF	TGTGCCAGCAGCTTAAGTTTAGGCGAGCAGTACTTC
TRBV2	TRBJ1-5	-	-	CASSKPGTQNQPQHF	TGTGCCAGCTCCAAGCCCGGGACACAAAATCAGCCCCAGCATTTT
TRBV11-2	TRBJ1-2	-	-	CASSAGAGWGYTF	TGTGCCAGCAGCGCCGGGGCAGGATGGGGCTACACCTTC
TRBV27	TRBJ2-7	-	TRBD1	CASSFQGQYYEQYF	TGTGCCAGCAGTTTCCAGGGACAGTACTACGAGCAGTACTTC
TRBV27	TRBJ1-4	-	-	CASSQVGPGRGSEKLFF	TGTGCCAGCAGTCAAGTTGGCCCTGGGAGGGGAAGCGAAAAACTGTTTTTT
TRBV7-2	TRBJ2-7	-	-	CASKQWSTYEQYF	TGTGCCAGCAAACAGTGGAGCACCTACGAGCAGTACTTC
TRBV7-9	TRBJ2-2	-	TRBD1	CASRKQGVGSFVTGELFF	TGTGCCAGCAGAAAACAGGGGGTTGGTTCGTTCGTTACCGGGGAGCTGTTTTTT
TRBV6-1	TRBJ1-1	-	-	CASSRSGQNTEAFF	TGTGCCAGCAGCCGGTCTGGGCAGAACACTGAAGCTTTCTTT
TRBV6-6	TRBJ1-1	-	-	CASRQDMNTEAFF	TGTGCCAGCAGACAGGACATGAACACTGAAGCTTTCTTT
TRBV6-5	TRBJ1-6	-	TRBD1	CASSYGTENSPLHF	TGTGCCAGCAGTTATGGGACAGAGAATTCACCCCTCCACTTT
TRBV19	TRBJ1-1	-	-	CASSIKTNTEAFF	TGTGCCAGTAGTATTAAAACTAACACTGAAGCTTTCTTT
TRBV2	TRBJ2-5	few	-	CASSEGVLETQYF	TGTGCCAGCAGTGAGGGAGTTTTGGAGACCCAGTACTTC
TRBV29-1	TRBJ2-1	-	-	CSVDPRRYNEQFF	TGCAGCGTTGACCCCAGGCGATACAATGAGCAGTTCTTC
TRBV9	TRBJ1-3	-	TRBD1	CASSAGQGSGNTIYF	TGTGCCAGCAGCGCGGGACAGGGTTCGGGAAACACCATATATTTT
TRBV10-3	TRBJ2-1	-	TRBD2	CAISEGGGEQFF	TGTGCCATCAGTGAGGGGGGGGGTGAGCAGTTCTTC
TRBV6-5	TRBJ2-2	once	-	CASTNRGAAGELFF	TGTGCCAGCACTAACCGCGGGGCTGCCGGGGAGCTGTTTTTT
TRBV4-1	TRBJ2-2	-	-	CASSQVGQTGELFF	TGCGCCAGCAGCCAAGTTGGGCAGACCGGGGAGCTGTTTTTT
TRBV28	TRBJ2-7	-	-	CASSYGGLTYEQYF	TGTGCCAGCAGTTACGGGGGACTTACCTACGAGCAGTACTTC
TRBV28	TRBJ2-7	-	-	CASSLGLTPSYEQYF	TGTGCCAGCAGCCTGGGGCTCACACCCTCCTACGAGCAGTACTTC
TRBV4-3	TRBJ1-1	few	-	CASSQFVLGESPMNTEAFF	TGCGCCAGCAGCCAATTTGTTCTCGGGGAAAGTCCCATGAACACTGAAGCTTTCTTT
TRBV7-2	TRBJ1-2	-	-	CASSPSREYGYTF	TGTGCCAGCAGCCCCTCGAGGGAATATGGCTACACCTTC
TRBV6-5	TRBJ2-7	few	TRBD2	CASSQTSGGGYEQYF	TGTGCCAGCAGTCAAACTAGCGGGGGGGGCTACGAGCAGTACTTC
TRBV30	TRBJ1-1	few	-	CAWSPAIGTEAFF	TGTGCCTGGAGTCCCGCCATCGGCACTGAAGCTTTCTTT
TRBV19	TRBJ1-2	-	-	CASSTQGWGYTF	TGTGCCAGTAGTACCCAGGGATGGGGCTACACCTTC
TRBV15	TRBJ1-1	-	-	CATSRDVEATEAFF	TGTGCCACCAGCAGAGATGTTGAGGCCACTGAAGCTTTCTTT
TRBV2	TRBJ1-5	-	-	CASKMADGVNQPQHF	TGTGCCAGCAAAATGGCAGATGGAGTCAATCAGCCCCAGCATTTT
TRBV4-1	TRBJ1-1	-	-	CASSLRGVSTEAFF	TGCGCCAGCAGCCTTAGGGGGGTATCGACTGAAGCTTTCTTT
TRBV6-6	TRBJ2-1	-	TRBD1	CASSYVPGQGRGQFF	TGTGCCAGCAGTTACGTCCCGGGACAGGGTCGGGGGCAGTTCTTC
TRBV11-3	TRBJ2-7	-	-	CASSLQGVEGQYF	TGTGCCAGCAGCTTGCAGGGTGTTGAGGGGCAGTACTTC